The 30 T cell receptor beta chains below come from one sample, sequenced in a study of blood T cell repertoires in COVID-19. Sequencing used immunoSEQ multiplex PCR; TCRdb keeps in-frame clones, though not all of them. This sample has about 200,000 clones, with about 88% found just once. Specimen: peripheral blood. Receptor source: a man aged 40-50 years with active or convalescent COVID-19.

The genes are TRBV19 and TRBJ1-5; 7 nucleotides match TRBD1. The CDR3 runs 15 residues. Germline CDR1 and CDR2: LNHDA and SQIVND (reference sequence). With 5 bases clipped from V and 2 bases from J, the junction kept 6 bases outside the gene matches. As DNA, the CDR3 is TGTGCCAGTAGTCAAGGGGGCTTGGGCAATCAGCCCCAGCATTTT. Protein: CASSQGGLGNQPQHF. Full variable domain (outside the CDR3, taken from reference TRBV19 and TRBJ1-5): DGGITQSPKYLFRKEGQNVTLSCEQNLNHDAMYWYRQDPGQGLRLIYYSQIVNDFQKGDIAEGYSVSREKKESFPLTVTSAQKNPTAFYLCASSQGGLGNQPQHFGDGTRLSIL.

V is TRBV28 and J is TRBJ1-6, with 7 bases aligning to TRBD1. Trimming at V came to 6 bases and at J to 10 bases, leaving 9 bases not matched to a gene. This CDR3 spans 14 amino acids. Germline V gene lookup returns CDR1 MDHEN and CDR2 SYDVKM. DNA for the CDR3: TGTGCCAGCAGGCGACAGGGACGAGGGTCACCCCTCCACTTT. It translates to CASRRQGRGSPLHF.

The chain links TRBV27 to TRBJ2-1; 12 positions match TRBD2. The V gene's germline CDR1 is MNHEY and CDR2 SMNVEV (reference sequence). Losses at the gene ends were 5 bases for V and 4 bases for J; bases not matched to a gene: 12. CDR3 size: 18 residues. Here the CDR3 DNA reads TGTGCCAGCAGTACCCTCGGGACTAGCGGGTGGATTTACAATGAGCAGTTCTTC. Residues: CASSTLGTSGWIYNEQFF.

The gene calls are TRBV24-1 and TRBJ1-6, with D perhaps matching TRBD1 (5 bases). The CDR3 is 13 amino acids. The V gene lost 4 bases and the J gene lost 9 bases, with 9 bases spanning the gap. In germline, CDR1 is KGHDR, CDR2 SFDVKD. CDR3 sequence reads: CATSDRVASPLHF. CDR3 coding DNA: TGTGCCACCAGTGACAGGGTCGCTTCACCCCTCCACTTT.

The gene calls are TRBV12-3 or TRBV12-4 and TRBJ2-1; the match to TRBD2 covers 12 bases. The CDR3 spans 13 residues. The trim removed 11 bases at V and 9 bases at J, leaving 8 bases unmatched. DNA for the CDR3: TGTGCCTGTGACCTAGCGGGAGGGGTTGAGCAGTTCTTC. It codes for CACDLAGGVEQFF.

Notes on this clone: Compared with germline, one end of the junction differs, possibly owing to a read error. The chain joins TRBV7-7 to TRBJ2-3, with 14 bases matching TRBD2. In germline, CDR1 is SSHAT, CDR2 FNYEAQ (reference sequence). The CDR3 sequence is 16 residues long. CDR3 in DNA: TGTGCTAGCAGCACGGGACTAGCGGGAGAGACAGATACGCAGTATTTT. Translation gives CASSTGLAGETDTQYF.

The chain is built from TRBV5-1 and TRBJ2-7; the D gene is possibly TRBD2 (6 bases). Trimming pared 2 bases from V and 3 bases from J, leaving 12 bases between. Germline V gene data show CDR1 as SGHRS and CDR2 as YFSETQ. The CDR3 spans 14 residues. CDR3 DNA sequence: TGCGCCAGCAGCTTCGGAGGGTTAGTCTACGAGCAGTACTTC. Protein product: CASSFGGLVYEQYF.

This clone was detected once. This chain connects TRBV5-4 to TRBJ2-3; 7 positions match TRBD2. Trimming at V came to 3 bases and at J to 4 bases, leaving 14 bases not matched to a gene. Germline V gene sequence: CDR1 SGHNT, CDR2 YYREEE (reference sequence). The CDR3 has 17 residues. The CDR3: CASSSLLAERDPDTQYF. The DNA of the CDR3 is TGTGCCAGCAGCTCGTTGCTAGCGGAAAGGGATCCAGATACGCAGTATTTT.

CDR3 DNA sequence: TGTGCCATCAGTGGGACAGGGGAAAACTATGGCTACACCTTC. It is translated as CAISGTGENYGYTF. This chain uses TRBV10-3 with TRBJ1-2, with 9 bases that match TRBD1. The CDR3 totals 14 residues. V gave up 4 bases and J gave up 2 bases; unmatched junction bases: 2. From germline, CDR1 is ENHRY and CDR2 SYGVKD.

The J gene is TRBJ2-5, the V gene TRBV28; D call uncertain. CDR3 length: 12 residues. Germline V gene sequence: CDR1 MDHEN, CDR2 SYDVKM. V was shortened by 9 bases and J by 5 bases, with 13 bases between the two germline ends. This CDR3 reads CASSKLEETQYF. CDR3 DNA sequence: TGTGCCAGTAGTAAACTTGAGGAGACCCAGTACTTC.

The gene calls are TRBV5-6 and TRBJ2-5; 9 nucleotides match TRBD1. CDR3 length equals 13 residues. Trimming cost V 5 bases and J 4 bases; bases outside gene matches: 3. Looked up from germline, CDR1 is SGHDT and CDR2 is YYEEEE. The CDR3 nucleotides are TGTGCCAGCAGGGGACAGGGACCAGAGACCCAGTACTTC. Protein sequence: CASRGQGPETQYF.

This chain joins TRBV7-9 and TRBJ2-1; 7 nucleotides line up with TRBD2. Germline V gene data show CDR1 as SEHNR and CDR2 as FQNEAQ (reference sequence). Germline trimming cut 5 bases from V and 10 bases from J; bases unmatched to any gene: 14. This CDR3 region has 15 residues. The CDR3 region is CASSQGLPPGVEQFF. For the CDR3, the DNA is TGTGCCAGCAGCCAGGGACTACCCCCGGGGGTCGAGCAGTTCTTC.

A single count supports this clone. The chain employs TRBV5-5 and TRBJ1-2; D not certain. Germline loops: CDR1 SGHKS, CDR2 YYEKEE (reference sequence). The length of the CDR3 is 14 residues. The V end was cut by 1 base, the J end by 5 bases, with 12 bases between. CDR3 residues: CASSLLPVLYGYTF. Here the CDR3 DNA reads TGTGCCAGCAGCTTGTTACCGGTGTTGTATGGCTACACCTTC.

The CDR3 DNA reads TGTGCCAGCAGTCAGGGGGCGGTCTACGAGCAGTACTTC. This encodes CASSQGAVYEQYF. The chain combines TRBV6-5 with TRBJ2-7, with 8 bases that match TRBD1. The junction had 3 bases not matched to a gene; V was cut back by 5 bases and J by 3 bases. This CDR3 is 13 amino acids long. Germline CDR1 reads MNHEY; CDR2 reads SVGAGI.

This clone appeared once. The chain couples TRBV28 to TRBJ1-2; 7 nucleotides align to TRBD1. This CDR3 is built from 12 residues. With 3 bases clipped from V and 8 bases from J, the junction kept 3 bases outside the gene matches. The germline V gene has CDR1 MDHEN and CDR2 SYDVKM. CDR3 residues: CASSFYRGGYTF. The DNA for the CDR3 is TGTGCCAGCAGTTTCTACAGGGGCGGCTACACCTTC.

This clone appeared a single time. This chain connects TRBV2 to TRBJ1-3; TRBD1 is a possible D gene (6 bases). Trimming pared 6 bases from V and 0 bases from J, leaving 12 bases between. Germline V gene sequence: CDR1 SNHLY, CDR2 FYNNEI. The CDR3 runs 15 residues. The CDR3 DNA follows: TGTGCCAGCAGCGATCGGACAGTCTCTGGAAACACCATATATTTT. Protein: CASSDRTVSGNTIYF.

The chain has TRBV9 and TRBJ2-3; 8 nucleotides line up with TRBD2. From germline, CDR1 is SGDLS and CDR2 YYNGEE. Trimming cost V 0 bases and J 7 bases; bases outside gene matches: 13. The CDR3 covers 17 residues. The CDR3 is CASSVGGSGVDLHTQYF. In DNA form, the CDR3 reads TGTGCCAGCAGCGTAGGAGGTAGCGGGGTGGATCTCCATACGCAGTATTTT.

The chain uses TRBV19 and TRBJ1-6; D may be TRBD1 (6 bases). The V and J ends lost 6 bases and 6 bases respectively, with 9 bases between them. The CDR3 is made up of 13 amino acids. Germline values: CDR1 LNHDA, CDR2 SQIVND (reference sequence). CDR3 in amino acids: CASRQGLNSPLHF. CDR3 nucleotides: TGTGCCAGTAGACAGGGCCTTAATTCACCCCTCCACTTT.

This chain uses TRBV7-8 with TRBJ1-2; D is unclear. V lost 6 bases to trimming and J lost 4 bases, with 15 bases between them. CDR1 is SGHVS and CDR2 is FQNEAQ in the germline V gene. The CDR3 is 14 residues long. The CDR3 nucleotides read TGTGCCAGCAGGCCTCAGGAAAACCCCTATGGCTACACCTTC. Its translation is CASRPQENPYGYTF.

The chain joins TRBV2 to TRBJ2-2, with D tentatively TRBD2 (6 bases). V shed 9 bases and J shed 7 bases, with 12 bases lying between them. Germline CDR1 SNHLY, CDR2 FYNNEI. The CDR3 totals 12 residues. This chain's CDR3 is CAREGPSGELFF. In nucleotides, the CDR3 is TGTGCCAGGGAGGGCCCCAGCGGGGAGCTGTTTTTT.

The CDR3 bases are TGTGCCAGCTCACCAGGTCCGGGAATGGGAAACACCATATATTTT. This gives the protein CASSPGPGMGNTIYF. This rearrangement joins TRBV18 to TRBJ1-3; D ambiguous. Trimming took 2 bases from V and 4 from J, leaving 12 bases between them. From germline, CDR1 is KGHSH and CDR2 LQKENI. This CDR3 region has 15 residues.

The chain links TRBV12-3 or TRBV12-4 to TRBJ1-6, with 7 nucleotides matching TRBD1. The CDR3 consists of 13 residues. The junction had 2 bases not matched to a gene; V was cut back by 5 bases and J by 7 bases. The CDR3 nucleotides read TGTGCCAGCAGTCCAGGGGGAAATTCACCCCTCCACTTT. Residues: CASSPGGNSPLHF.

The rearrangement joins TRBV6-5 to TRBJ1-1, with D perhaps TRBD1 (6 bases). CDR3 length: 13 residues. Germline loops: CDR1 MNHEY, CDR2 SVGAGI. With 7 bases removed from V and 5 bases from J, the gap between germline ends came to 14 bases. The CDR3 loop reads CASTLQGGTEAFF. The CDR3 DNA follows: TGTGCCAGCACCCTCCAAGGGGGTACTGAAGCTTTCTTT.

This clone was counted a single time. This chain links TRBV3-1 (or the pseudogene TRBV3-2) with TRBJ1-3, with D unclear. The CDR3 sequence is 16 residues long. The V and J ends lost 5 bases and 0 bases respectively, with 14 bases between them. From germline, CDR1 is LGHDT and CDR2 YNNKEL (reference sequence). The CDR3 DNA is TGTGCCAGCAGCAACTTTGGAGGAGTCTCTGGAAACACCATATATTTT. It translates to CASSNFGGVSGNTIYF.

This rearrangement joins TRBV3-1 (or the pseudogene TRBV3-2) to TRBJ1-2; D perhaps matches TRBD1 (6 bases). Germline V gene sequence: CDR1 LGHDT, CDR2 YNNKEL (reference sequence). This CDR3 is 16 amino acids long. The germline V and J ends were trimmed by 2 bases and 2 bases, with 15 bases remaining between them. The DNA for the CDR3 is TGTGCCAGCAGCCAACCTGGACAGTACCTCAACTATGGCTACACCTTC. It is translated as CASSQPGQYLNYGYTF.

The rearrangement uses TRBV12-3 or TRBV12-4 and TRBJ1-1, with 9 nucleotides matching TRBD1. This CDR3 comprises 13 residues. Trimming at V came to 6 bases and at J to 7 bases, leaving 6 bases not matched to a gene. CDR3 sequence reads: CASSPGQGIEAFF. The CDR3 DNA sequence: TGTGCCAGCAGCCCTGGACAGGGGATTGAAGCTTTCTTT.

The V and J genes are TRBV19 and TRBJ1-1; 8 nucleotides line up with TRBD1. V shed 7 bases, J shed 2 bases, and the junction held 6 bases outside the gene matches. Looked up from germline, CDR1 is LNHDA and CDR2 is SQIVND (reference sequence). CDR3 size: 14 residues. Written as DNA, the CDR3 is TGTGCCAGTAAGAACAGGGGGGGTAACACTGAAGCTTTCTTT. It codes for CASKNRGGNTEAFF.

In DNA, the CDR3 is TGTGCCAGCAGCTCCAACAGGGGAAACACAGATACGCAGTATTTT. It is translated as CASSSNRGNTDTQYF. The chain employs TRBV7-2 and TRBJ2-3, with 7 nucleotides matching TRBD1. The trim removed 4 bases at V and 2 bases at J, leaving 6 bases unmatched. Looked up from germline, CDR1 is SGHTA and CDR2 is FQGNSA. The CDR3 consists of 15 residues.

This clone was detected a few times. This chain uses TRBV4-1 with TRBJ2-7; 9 bases are shared with TRBD2. This CDR3 has 15 residues. V lost 4 bases to trimming and J lost 0 bases; unmatched junction nucleotides: 4. The V gene's germline CDR1 is MGHRA and CDR2 YSYEKL. The CDR3 sequence: CASSRRLADSYEQYF. Here the CDR3 DNA reads TGCGCCAGCAGCCGGCGACTAGCGGACTCCTACGAGCAGTACTTC.

The chain combines TRBV7-2 with TRBJ1-5, with 7 bases fitting TRBD1. This CDR3 has 15 amino acids. Losses at the gene ends were 5 bases for V and 4 bases for J; bases not matched to a gene: 8. Germline CDR1 and CDR2: SGHTA and FQGNSA. In DNA form, the CDR3 reads TGTGCCAGCAGCCCAAGGGACAGCTCAAATCAGCCCCAGCATTTT. It translates to CASSPRDSSNQPQHF.